This is a list of T cell receptor beta chains from one sample in a study of vaccination and CD4 T cells after COVID-19. Their specific antigens are unknown. TCRdb called the PCR reads again in MiXCR, with one record for every CDR3 protein. The sample carries about 6,300 distinct CDR3 sequences, 68% recorded once. The sequencing sample was made of CD4+ T cells from blood, cultured in vitro. The source of these receptors is a human donor who had recovered from COVID-19. Each CDR3 is given with its conserved first and last residue. The D gene is left open where the match is weak. Part of the rows lack a size; the others show once, few, many or a class for expanded clones.

j_gene: TRBJ2-3
d_gene: NA
v_gene: TRBV15
abundance: NA
CDR3aa: CATSRDGENTQYF
CDR3nt: TGTGCCACCAGCAGAGATGGGGAAAATACGCAGTATTTT

j_gene: TRBJ1-5
d_gene: NA
v_gene: TRBV15
abundance: NA
CDR3aa: CATSLNGPNQPQHF
CDR3nt: TGTGCCACCAGCCTGAATGGCCCCAATCAGCCCCAGCATTTT

j_gene: TRBJ1-2
d_gene: NA
v_gene: TRBV20-1
abundance: few
CDR3aa: CSGGGEQLYGYTF
CDR3nt: TGCAGTGGGGGAGGAGAACAGCTTTATGGCTACACCTTC

j_gene: TRBJ1-2
d_gene: TRBD1
v_gene: TRBV6-5
abundance: once
CDR3aa: CASSFWTGVSGYTF
CDR3nt: TGTGCCAGCAGTTTTTGGACAGGGGTCTCTGGCTACACCTTC

j_gene: TRBJ2-1
d_gene: NA
v_gene: TRBV6-1
abundance: NA
CDR3aa: CASNRIDEQFF
CDR3nt: TGTGCCAGCAATCGAATCGATGAGCAGTTCTTC

j_gene: TRBJ1-3
d_gene: NA
v_gene: TRBV7-9
abundance: few
CDR3aa: CASSQNTRGGNTIYF
CDR3nt: TGTGCCAGCAGCCAGAATACAAGAGGGGGAAACACCATATATTTT

j_gene: TRBJ1-2
d_gene: NA
v_gene: TRBV27
abundance: few
CDR3aa: CASSFATGNGGYTF
CDR3nt: TGTGCCAGCAGTTTTGCGACAGGCAATGGTGGCTACACCTTC

j_gene: TRBJ2-7
d_gene: TRBD1
v_gene: TRBV6-1
abundance: NA
CDR3aa: CASRRGQGAYEQYF
CDR3nt: TGTGCCAGCAGAAGGGGGCAGGGGGCCTACGAGCAGTACTTC

j_gene: TRBJ1-6
d_gene: NA
v_gene: TRBV6-5
abundance: few
CDR3aa: CASSLGGGGGNSPLHF
CDR3nt: TGTGCCAGCAGTTTAGGAGGAGGGGGTGGTAATTCACCCCTCCACTTT

j_gene: TRBJ1-5
d_gene: TRBD1
v_gene: TRBV7-8
abundance: NA
CDR3aa: CASSLTRTGFTEIGNQPQHF
CDR3nt: TGTGCCAGCAGCCTGACTCGGACAGGGTTCACGGAAATAGGCAATCAGCCCCAGCATTTT

j_gene: TRBJ2-7
d_gene: TRBD2
v_gene: TRBV27
abundance: NA
CDR3aa: CASRALAGTYEQYF
CDR3nt: TGTGCCAGCAGAGCGCTAGCGGGAACCTACGAGCAGTACTTC

j_gene: TRBJ1-3
d_gene: NA
v_gene: TRBV20-1
abundance: NA
CDR3aa: CSASYFSGNTIYF
CDR3nt: TGCAGTGCTAGTTATTTCTCTGGAAACACCATATATTTT

j_gene: TRBJ1-2
d_gene: NA
v_gene: TRBV2
abundance: NA
CDR3aa: CASSPEGANYGYTF
CDR3nt: TGTGCCAGCAGCCCAGAGGGGGCTAACTATGGCTACACCTTC

j_gene: TRBJ2-3
d_gene: NA
v_gene: TRBV10-3
abundance: NA
CDR3aa: CAIRGPSTDTQYF
CDR3nt: TGTGCCATCAGGGGTCCTAGCACAGATACGCAGTATTTT

j_gene: TRBJ1-5
d_gene: TRBD1
v_gene: TRBV7-2
abundance: few
CDR3aa: CASSHRQGDQPQHF
CDR3nt: TGTGCCAGCAGTCATCGACAGGGCGATCAGCCCCAGCATTTT

j_gene: TRBJ2-5
d_gene: NA
v_gene: TRBV6-1
abundance: NA
CDR3aa: CASSERHSHQETQYF
CDR3nt: TGTGCCAGCAGTGAAAGGCACAGCCACCAAGAGACCCAGTACTTC

j_gene: TRBJ1-1
d_gene: TRBD1
v_gene: TRBV15
abundance: once
CDR3aa: CATSRIPGQKNTEAFF
CDR3nt: TGTGCCACCAGCAGAATACCGGGACAGAAGAACACTGAAGCTTTCTTT

j_gene: TRBJ2-7
d_gene: TRBD2
v_gene: TRBV20-1
abundance: once
CDR3aa: CSAVSGREVSYEQYF
CDR3nt: TGCAGTGCTGTCTCCGGGCGGGAGGTCTCCTACGAGCAGTACTTC

j_gene: TRBJ2-1
d_gene: NA
v_gene: TRBV20-1
abundance: NA
CDR3aa: CSPWGSGNEQFF
CDR3nt: TGCAGTCCATGGGGCTCCGGCAATGAGCAGTTCTTC

j_gene: TRBJ2-3
d_gene: NA
v_gene: TRBV20-1
abundance: NA
CDR3aa: CSASIGGVDTQYF
CDR3nt: TGCAGTGCTAGTATCGGGGGCGTAGATACGCAGTATTTT